This T cell receptor beta chain was obtained from a study of cytomegalovirus exposure and HLA in healthy donors. CDR1 SGHRS and CDR2 YFSETQ come from the germline V gene. The CDR3 contains 15 residues. V lost 1 base, J lost 4 bases, and 15 bases lay in between. The PCR ran on 60 Vbeta and 13 Jbeta primers. The assay was immunoSEQ multiplex PCR, and TCRdb's table has in-frame clones only and misses some. The sample shows 150,000 to 200,000 clones, just under 80% of them seen only once. Whole-study findings and limits: Usually a TCR sequence was rare, but some public TCRs were found in many donors. TRBV6-2, TRBV6-3 and some other V segments were excluded as indistinguishable. Available immune exposure information was restricted to CMV serostatus only.

Note on this clone: Its cognate antigen is unknown.

The receptor was isolated from a man aged 18 to 29 in good health and CMV-seropositive. The V call is TRBV5-1, the J call TRBJ2-7; tentatively, D is TRBD1 (5 bases). The sequenced material came from PBMCs. The CDR3 DNA is TGCGCCAGCAGCTTGACGACAGAACTTGAATACGAGCAGTACTTC. This gives the protein CASSLTTELEYEQYF.